This T cell receptor (beta chain) was documented in a study of T-cell reconstitution after alpha-beta-depleted transplantation in children (dated by TCRdb to the mid-2010s). Background for the entire study: Using TCR repertoire profiling, the study followed T-cell immune reconstitution in a quantitative way in children after TCRalphabeta/CD19-depleted allogeneic hematopoietic cell transplantation.

This clonotype was seen repeatedly, ten times or more. Its binding antigen is unknown. Base-call qualities are not available, and no considerably larger clone is one nucleotide away. The library was made by PCR. Sequencer: Illumina HiSeq 2500. TCR library preparation used molecular barcoding, with unique molecular identifiers applied to normalize quantification of the TCRbeta repertoire. The public sequencing data were trimmed at Q25 with fastp and processed into clonotypes with MiXCR by TCRdb, which kept only in-frame beta chains. Under each unique CDR3 protein, matching rows form one entry showing the most common genes and DNA. Here the sample has about 150,000 distinct CDR3 sequences; more than 8% occur a single time. The top ten constitute 18% of the sample. Overall study outcomes, separate from this receptor: In some patients, the high TCRbeta diversity seen at day 60 was put down to recipient T cells and intrathymic progenitors that had survived conditioning. Over subsequent months, a decline in hyperexpanded clone frequencies was noted, and after one year, T-cell counts and TCRbeta diversity were mostly ascribed to newly produced T cells. The apparently early alphabetaT-cell count recovery about two months after transplant was reportedly dependent on only several hundred rapidly expanded clones derived from non-depleted graft cells.

The label giving this sample's treatment or condition can be read as: allogeneic hematopoietic cell transplantation with graft depleted of TCRalphabeta T cells and CD19 B cells. Transplant recipients were children who received TCRalphabeta/CD19-depleted allogeneic hematopoietic cell grafts. The CDR3 sequence holds 12 residues, the cysteine and phenylalanine included. The read is trimmed to its CDR3 DNA, 36 bases read in frame from base 1. Based on the germline V gene (reference sequence), the CDR1 and CDR2 sequences are DFQATT and SNEGSKA. Trimming takes 7 bases from V and 5 bases from J, and the germline ends sit 13 bases apart.

Sequencing was performed on PBMCs, mostly from graft donor cells, taken 180 days after TCRalphabeta/CD19-depleted stem cell transplant. The clonotype comes from a female patient between 2 and 10 years old who had a stem cell transplant for congenital amegakaryocytic thrombocytopenia, so the T cells may come from the graft donor. Rearrangement joined TRBV20-1 to TRBJ2-3; the D region possibly corresponds to TRBD2 (6 bases align). Here is the DNA: TGCAGTGGGACGACTAGTTTAGATACGCAGTATTTT. Its amino acids are CSGTTSLDTQYF.